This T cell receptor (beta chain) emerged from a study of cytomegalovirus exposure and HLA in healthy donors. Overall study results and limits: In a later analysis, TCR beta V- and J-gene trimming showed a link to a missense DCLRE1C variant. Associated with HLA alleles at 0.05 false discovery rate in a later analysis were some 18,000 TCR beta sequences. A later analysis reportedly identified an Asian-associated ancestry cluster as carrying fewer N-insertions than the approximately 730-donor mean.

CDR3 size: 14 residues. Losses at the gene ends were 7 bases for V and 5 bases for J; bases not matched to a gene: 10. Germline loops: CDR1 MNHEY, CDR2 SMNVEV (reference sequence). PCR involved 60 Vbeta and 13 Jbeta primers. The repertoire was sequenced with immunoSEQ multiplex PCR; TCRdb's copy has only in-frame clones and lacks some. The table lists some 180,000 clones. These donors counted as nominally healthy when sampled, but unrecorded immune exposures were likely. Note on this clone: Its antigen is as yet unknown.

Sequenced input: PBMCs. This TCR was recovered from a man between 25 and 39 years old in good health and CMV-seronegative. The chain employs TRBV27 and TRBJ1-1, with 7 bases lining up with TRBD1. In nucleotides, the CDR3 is TGTGCCAGCACCCTCGGGCCCAGGGGGACTGAAGCTTTCTTT. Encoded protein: CASTLGPRGTEAFF.